This entry concerns a single T cell receptor beta chain. Its target is unknown. The CDR3 has 11 residues. The germline gives CDR1 ENHRY, CDR2 SYGVKD. V was clipped by 2 bases and J by 10 bases, with 6 bases between them. These data come from a study of CD8 T cells in ankylosing spondylitis. Study results and caveats: In reactive arthritis synovial fluid and blood, some motif variants had been reported before. A motif in TCR beta, a set of seven to nine highly homologous variants, appeared characteristic of ankylosing spondylitis blood.

Making the TCR beta libraries involved quantitative 5'-RACE with molecular barcodes. TCRdb used MiXCR to reprocess the 5' RACE reads, holding one entry per CDR3 protein. Here the sample spans hundreds of thousands of distinct CDR3 sequences, under 25% being singletons. The sample consisted of blood, either unsorted or a sorted T cell fraction (not recorded which). The receptor was derived from a female donor with ankylosing spondylitis or in good health (not recorded which). The rearrangement joins TRBV10-3 to TRBJ2-1; D is unclear. The chain's CDR3 is CAISERGEQFF. CDR3 in DNA: TGTGCCATCAGTGAGCGTGGAGAGCAGTTCTTC.